This T cell receptor beta chain is drawn from a study of radiation and T cells in renal cell carcinoma. Study-wide results and limits: Top tumor clonotypes rose in blood 2 weeks post-radiation, then contracted.

This sample's time point: blood 2 weeks post-SBRT. The treatment is: 15 Gy SBRT to primary tumor, nephrectomy 4 weeks later. Assay: immunoSEQ multiplex PCR; the TCRdb copy retains only in-frame clones and omits some. This table has tens of thousands of clones, 75% to 85% appearing once. CDR3 length: 15 amino acids. V lost 8 bases to trimming and J lost 2 bases; unmatched junction nucleotides: 5. The germline CDR1 and CDR2 sequences are LNHDA and SQIVND (reference sequence). Comment on this clone: Its antigen remains unidentified.

The V call is TRBV19, the J call TRBJ2-7; 14 nucleotides line up with TRBD2. The TCR sequence derives from a woman in her 70s with renal cell carcinoma. The sample consisted of blood, taken from a patient whose treatment included radiotherapy and nephrectomy. The CDR3 loop is CASSGTSGGTYEQYF. CDR3 coding DNA: TGTGCCAGTTCCGGGACTAGCGGGGGAACCTACGAGCAGTACTTC.